A single sample gave rise to the 20 T cell receptor beta chains below, sequenced in a study of lymphopenia after photon versus proton radiotherapy. The protocol was immunoSEQ multiplex PCR, while the TCRdb copy is restricted to in-frame clones and leaves out a portion. Here the sample spans 25,000 to 30,000 clones, around 90% being singletons. The sequencing here drew on peripheral blood, taken from a patient treated with photon-based radiotherapy. Every receptor here comes from a man aged 45-65 years with gastric cancer.

The chain recombines TRBV4-1 with TRBJ2-3; D is perhaps TRBD1 or TRBD2 (7 bases each). The CDR3 loop spans 17 amino acids. V lost 0 bases and J lost 4, with 17 bases in between. Germline assignment: CDR1 MGHRA and CDR2 YSYEKL. CDR3 amino acids: CASSQEGGTGRADTQYF. CDR3 coding DNA: TGCGCCAGCAGCCAAGAAGGGGGCACAGGGAGGGCAGATACGCAGTATTTT.

The chain has TRBV23-1 and TRBJ2-7, with TRBD2 identical over 7 bases. TRBV23-1 is noted as an ORF with a role that remains uncertain. The CDR3 contains 12 residues. The CDR3 DNA follows: TGCGTTCGGGGGGTTCACTCCTACGAGCAGTACTTC. Translation: CVRGVHSYEQYF.

The genes are TRBV2 and TRBJ1-6, with TRBD1 identical over 7 bases. The CDR3 is 14 residues long. V lost 6 bases to trimming and J lost 7 bases; unmatched junction nucleotides: 6. In germline, CDR1 is SNHLY, CDR2 FYNNEI. This CDR3 is CASRATGANSPLHF. The CDR3, as DNA: TGTGCCAGCAGGGCTACAGGGGCCAATTCACCCCTCCACTTT. Full variable domain (rest looked up from reference TRBV2 and TRBJ1-6): EPEVTQTPSHQVTQMGQEVILRCVPISNHLYFYWYRQILGQKVEFLVSFYNNEISEKSEIFDDQFSVERPDGSNFTLKIRSTKLEDSAMYFCASRATGANSPLHFGNGTRLTVT.

V is TRBV2 and J is TRBJ2-5; 7 bases match TRBD1. The CDR3 loop spans 12 amino acids. V shed 6 bases and J 4 bases; nucleotides not matched to a gene: 2. CDR1 is SNHLY, CDR2 FYNNEI, per germline. The CDR3 reads CASSTGAETQYF. DNA for the CDR3: TGTGCCAGCAGCACAGGGGCAGAGACCCAGTACTTC.

V usage is TRBV6-6 and J usage is TRBJ2-6; D possibly corresponds to TRBD1 (5 bases). Between the trimmed V and J ends, which lost 1 base and 2 bases, there was a span of 9 bases. This CDR3 region has 16 residues. CDR1 MNHNY and CDR2 SVGAGI come from the germline V gene (reference sequence). CDR3 residues: CASSYLSRAGANVLTF. In DNA form, the CDR3 reads TGTGCCAGCAGTTACTTATCCAGGGCTGGGGCCAACGTCCTGACTTTC.

The CDR3 bases are TGCGCCAGCAGCCAAGAGTTCAGGGCAAGGACACCCCTCCACTTT. As protein: CASSQEFRARTPLHF. The rearrangement links TRBV4-1 to TRBJ1-6, with D perhaps TRBD1 (5 bases). The germline V gene encodes CDR1 MGHRA and CDR2 YSYEKL. Trimming removed 0 bases from V and 11 bases from J, with 14 bases in between. This CDR3 contains 15 residues.

The rearrangement links TRBV28 to TRBJ2-2; possible D gene TRBD2, 6 bases. Trimming removed 3 bases at V and 1 base at J, with 9 bases between. Per the germline V gene, CDR1 is MDHEN and CDR2 is SYDVKM. CDR3 size: 15 residues. The CDR3 DNA reads TGTGCCAGCAGTTTTTTGCGGGGGAACACCGGGGAGCTGTTTTTT. Residues: CASSFLRGNTGELFF.

V gene TRBV25-1 combines with J gene TRBJ1-1; D is unclear. V shed 3 bases and J shed 11 bases, with 16 bases lying between them. Germline-derived CDR1 and CDR2 are MGHDK and SYGVNS. The CDR3 has 13 amino acids. The CDR3: CASSDSLESEAFF. The DNA for the CDR3 is TGTGCCAGCAGTGATTCTTTAGAAAGCGAGGCTTTCTTT.

V and J are TRBV19 and TRBJ2-2; 9 bases match TRBD2. The CDR3 totals 14 residues. Germline-derived CDR1 and CDR2 are LNHDA and SQIVND (reference sequence). With 7 bases clipped from V and 6 bases from J, the junction kept 6 bases outside the gene matches. This CDR3 reads CASISSGVAGELFF. The CDR3 nucleotides are TGTGCCAGTATTTCTAGCGGGGTCGCCGGGGAGCTGTTTTTT.

This sequence joins TRBV23-1 and TRBJ1-5; no reliable D call. TRBV23-1 is known as an ORF, though its function is uncertain. The CDR3 totals 15 residues. Trimming pared 6 bases from V and 0 bases from J, leaving 12 bases between. The CDR3 DNA sequence: TGCGCCAGCAGCCCGCGGCAGTATAGCAATCAGCCCCAGCATTTT. Protein sequence: CASSPRQYSNQPQHF.

In nucleotides, the CDR3 is TGCGCCAGCAGCCAGGGGACAGGGGATGGCTACACCTTC. Translation: CASSQGTGDGYTF. The gene calls are TRBV4-1 and TRBJ1-2; 10 positions match TRBD1. V lost 3 bases and J lost 6; bases outside the gene matches: 1. The CDR3 spans 13 residues. CDR1 is MGHRA, CDR2 YSYEKL, per germline.

CDR3 sequence reads: CASSPLTAYNEQFF. CDR3 nucleotides: TGTGCCAGCTCACCATTGACGGCTTACAATGAGCAGTTCTTC. The chain joins TRBV18 to TRBJ2-1; D remains unclear. CDR1 is KGHSH and CDR2 is LQKENI in the germline V gene. The CDR3 totals 14 residues. Trimming shortened V by 2 bases and J by 4 bases, and 9 bases separated the two germline ends. Filled out from reference TRBV18 and TRBJ2-1, the complete variable domain reads NAGVMQNPRHLVRRRGQEARLRCSPMKGHSHVYWYRQLPEEGLKFMVYLQKENIIDESGMPKERFSAEFPKEGPSILRIQQVVRGDSAAYFCASSPLTAYNEQFFGPGTRLTVL.

This sequence joins TRBV5-6 and TRBJ2-7, with D possibly being TRBD1 (6 bases). V dropped 3 bases and J dropped 1 base, with 11 bases sitting between them. The CDR3 is 14 amino acids. Germline lookup yields CDR1 SGHDT and CDR2 YYEEEE. In DNA, the CDR3 is TGTGCCAGCAGCTCTCGGACAGTTTCCTACGAGCAGTACGTC. Its translation: CASSSRTVSYEQYV.

The V and J genes are TRBV7-2 and TRBJ2-1; D is undetermined. The V gene lost 5 bases and the J gene lost 7 bases, with 15 bases spanning the gap. The germline V gene has CDR1 SGHTA and CDR2 FQGNSA. This CDR3 has 14 amino acids. The CDR3 nucleotides read TGTGCCAGCAGCCAATCCCAAATGAGGAATGAGCAGTTCTTC. Translated: CASSQSQMRNEQFF.

This chain uses TRBV6-5 with TRBJ2-2, with TRBD2 matching over 9 bases. CDR1 MNHEY and CDR2 SVGAGI come from the germline V gene. This CDR3 has 14 amino acids. The J segment lost 7 bases and the V segment lost 6 bases, leaving 6 bases of the junction unmatched. The CDR3 protein is CASRVRGGVGELFF. The CDR3 DNA follows: TGTGCCAGCAGAGTGCGGGGGGGCGTCGGGGAGCTGTTTTTT.

This clone has only one observation. This chain uses TRBV19 with TRBJ1-2; D remains unclear. With 3 bases removed from V and 2 bases from J, the gap between germline ends came to 10 bases. The CDR3 length is 14 residues. Germline V gene sequence: CDR1 LNHDA, CDR2 SQIVND (reference sequence). The CDR3 coding sequence is TGTGCCAGTAGTATCCGGACCGAGAACTATGGCTACACCTTC. It encodes CASSIRTENYGYTF. The full variable domain, completed using reference TRBV19 and TRBJ1-2, is DGGITQSPKYLFRKEGQNVTLSCEQNLNHDAMYWYRQDPGQGLRLIYYSQIVNDFQKGDIAEGYSVSREKKESFPLTVTSAQKNPTAFYLCASSIRTENYGYTFGSGTRLTVV.

The chain carries TRBV5-8 and TRBJ2-1; tentatively, D is TRBD2 (6 bases). CDR1 is SGHTS and CDR2 is YDEGEE in the germline V gene. The CDR3 has 14 amino acids. Trimming took 0 bases from V and 5 from J, leaving 9 bases between them. In DNA, the CDR3 is TGTGCCAGCAGCTTGGGGACTACGAACAATGAGCAGTTCTTC. Its protein product is CASSLGTTNNEQFF. Together with reference TRBV5-8 and TRBJ2-1, the CDR3 gives the full variable domain: EAGVTQSPTHLIKTRGQQATLRCSPISGHTSVYWYQQALGLGLQFLLWYDEGEERNRGNFPPRFSGRQFPNYSSELNVNALELEDSALYLCASSLGTTNNEQFFGPGTRLTVL.

The chain joins TRBV4-1 to TRBJ1-1; 7 bases align to TRBD1. With 0 bases clipped from V and 2 bases from J, the junction kept 12 bases outside the gene matches. Germline loops: CDR1 MGHRA, CDR2 YSYEKL. The CDR3 runs to 18 residues. Here the CDR3 reads CASSQESWDRLQNTEAFF. The CDR3 nucleotides read TGCGCCAGCAGCCAAGAAAGCTGGGACAGACTACAAAACACTGAAGCTTTCTTT.

V gene TRBV2 combines with J gene TRBJ2-5; 10 bases match TRBD2. V shed 4 bases, J shed 0 bases, and the junction held 8 bases outside the gene matches. CDR3 length: 17 residues. The germline V gene encodes CDR1 SNHLY and CDR2 FYNNEI. CDR3 amino acids: CASSATLSGGNQETQYF. The CDR3 coding sequence is TGTGCCAGCAGTGCCACCCTTAGCGGGGGGAACCAAGAGACCCAGTACTTC.

The DNA of the CDR3 is TGTGCCAGCAGCGGGACGGAAAACATTCAGTACTTC. It yields the protein CASSGTENIQYF. The J gene is TRBJ2-4, the V gene TRBV6-6, with D perhaps TRBD1 or TRBD2 (5 bases each). The V end was cut by 6 bases, the J end by 5 bases, with 8 bases between. This CDR3 comprises 12 residues. CDR1 MNHNY and CDR2 SVGAGI come from the germline V gene (reference sequence).